The subject of this entry is one T cell receptor beta chain. The sample originates from a study of blood T cell repertoires in COVID-19. Study summary: T cells, B-cell-depleted T cells, or PBMCs supplied cDNA or gDNA.

The germline gives CDR1 LNHDA, CDR2 SQIVND (reference sequence). CDR3 size: 14 residues. With 7 bases clipped from V and 5 bases from J, the junction kept 10 bases outside the gene matches. Repertoires were generated with immunoSEQ multiplex PCR, while TCRdb's copy carries only in-frame clones and drops some. The sample carries about 140,000 clones, roughly 86% recorded once. Sequencing used peripheral blood. V and J are TRBV19 and TRBJ2-5, with 7 bases lining up with TRBD1. The clonotype was recovered from a woman aged 60 to 75 with acute or convalescent COVID-19. The chain's CDR3 is CASNPGQWYETQYF. CDR3 nucleotides: TGTGCCAGTAACCCGGGACAGTGGTACGAGACCCAGTACTTC.